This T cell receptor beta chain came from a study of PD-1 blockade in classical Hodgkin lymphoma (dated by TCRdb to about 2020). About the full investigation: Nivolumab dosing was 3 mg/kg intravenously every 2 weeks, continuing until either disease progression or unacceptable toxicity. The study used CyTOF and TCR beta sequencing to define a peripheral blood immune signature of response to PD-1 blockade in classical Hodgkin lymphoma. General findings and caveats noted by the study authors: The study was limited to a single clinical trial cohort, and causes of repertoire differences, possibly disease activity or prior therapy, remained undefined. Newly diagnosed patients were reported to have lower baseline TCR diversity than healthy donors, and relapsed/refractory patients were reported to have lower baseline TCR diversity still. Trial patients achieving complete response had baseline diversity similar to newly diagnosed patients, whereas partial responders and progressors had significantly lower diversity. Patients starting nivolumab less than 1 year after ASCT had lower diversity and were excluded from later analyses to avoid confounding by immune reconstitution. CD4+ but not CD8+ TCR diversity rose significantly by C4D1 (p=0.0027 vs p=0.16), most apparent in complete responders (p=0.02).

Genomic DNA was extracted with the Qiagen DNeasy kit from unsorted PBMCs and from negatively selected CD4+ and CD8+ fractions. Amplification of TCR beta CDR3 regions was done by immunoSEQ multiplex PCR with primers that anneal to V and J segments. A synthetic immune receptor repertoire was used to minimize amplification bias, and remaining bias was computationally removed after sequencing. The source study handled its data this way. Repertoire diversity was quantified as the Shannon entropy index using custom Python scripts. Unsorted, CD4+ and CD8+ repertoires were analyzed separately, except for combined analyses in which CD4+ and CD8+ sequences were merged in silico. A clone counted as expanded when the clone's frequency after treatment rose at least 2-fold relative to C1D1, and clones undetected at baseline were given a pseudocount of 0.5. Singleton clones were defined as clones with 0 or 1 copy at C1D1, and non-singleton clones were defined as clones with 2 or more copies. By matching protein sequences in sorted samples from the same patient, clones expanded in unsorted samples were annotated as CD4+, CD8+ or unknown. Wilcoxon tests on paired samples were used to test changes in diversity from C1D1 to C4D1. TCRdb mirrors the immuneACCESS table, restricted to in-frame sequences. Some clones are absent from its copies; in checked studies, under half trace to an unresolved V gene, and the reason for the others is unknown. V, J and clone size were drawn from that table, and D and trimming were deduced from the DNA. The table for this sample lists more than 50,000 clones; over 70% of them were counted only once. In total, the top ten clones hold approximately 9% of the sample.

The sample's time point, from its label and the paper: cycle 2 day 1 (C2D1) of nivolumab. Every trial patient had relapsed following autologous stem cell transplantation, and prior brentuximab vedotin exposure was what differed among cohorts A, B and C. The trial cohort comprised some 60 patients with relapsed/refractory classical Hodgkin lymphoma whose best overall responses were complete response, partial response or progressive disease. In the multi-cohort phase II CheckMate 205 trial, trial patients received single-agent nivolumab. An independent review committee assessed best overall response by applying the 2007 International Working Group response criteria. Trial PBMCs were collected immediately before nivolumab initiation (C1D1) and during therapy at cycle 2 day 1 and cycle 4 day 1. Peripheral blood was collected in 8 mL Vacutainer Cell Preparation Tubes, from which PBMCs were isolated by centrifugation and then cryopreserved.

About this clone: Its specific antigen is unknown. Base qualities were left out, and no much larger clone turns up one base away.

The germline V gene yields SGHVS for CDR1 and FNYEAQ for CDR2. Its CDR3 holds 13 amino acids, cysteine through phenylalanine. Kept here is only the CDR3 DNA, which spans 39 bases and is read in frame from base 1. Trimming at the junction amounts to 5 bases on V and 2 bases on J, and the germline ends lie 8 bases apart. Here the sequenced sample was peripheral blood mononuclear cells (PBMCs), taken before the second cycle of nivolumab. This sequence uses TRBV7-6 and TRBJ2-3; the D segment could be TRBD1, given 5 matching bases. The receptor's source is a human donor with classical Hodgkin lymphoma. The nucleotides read TGTGCCAGCAGCCGACAGTACACAGATACGCAGTATTTT. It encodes CASSRQYTDTQYF.